This T cell receptor beta chain was captured in a study of technical replicates of blood from a few donors. This CDR3 has 15 amino acids. The junction had 9 bases not matched to a gene; V was cut back by 5 bases and J by 5 bases. The V gene's germline CDR1 is SGHTA and CDR2 FQGTGA. Libraries were prepared by immunoSEQ multiplex PCR; TCRdb keeps only in-frame clonotypes and omits some of them. The sample carries around 100,000 clones, 95% recorded once. The chain carries TRBV7-3 and TRBJ2-5; 9 positions agree with TRBD2. This clonotype was sampled from a human donor in good health. Sequencing was performed on T cells isolated from PBMCs. The CDR3 bases are TGTGCCAGCAGCCCCGTAGCGGGAGAAGGGGAGACCCAGTACTTC. Translating it yields CASSPVAGEGETQYF.